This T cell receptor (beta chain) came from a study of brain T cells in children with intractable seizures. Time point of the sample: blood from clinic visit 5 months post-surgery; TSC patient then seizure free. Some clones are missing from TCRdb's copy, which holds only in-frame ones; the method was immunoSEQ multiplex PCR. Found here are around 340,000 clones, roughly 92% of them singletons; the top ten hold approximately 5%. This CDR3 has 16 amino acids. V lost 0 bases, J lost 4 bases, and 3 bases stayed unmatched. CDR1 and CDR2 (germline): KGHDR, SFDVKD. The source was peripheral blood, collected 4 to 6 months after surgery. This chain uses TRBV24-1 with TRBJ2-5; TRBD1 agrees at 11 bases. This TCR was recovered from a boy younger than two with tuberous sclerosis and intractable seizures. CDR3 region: CATSDLRDRGGETQYF. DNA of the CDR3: TGTGCCACCAGTGATTTGAGGGACAGGGGGGGAGAGACCCAGTACTTC.